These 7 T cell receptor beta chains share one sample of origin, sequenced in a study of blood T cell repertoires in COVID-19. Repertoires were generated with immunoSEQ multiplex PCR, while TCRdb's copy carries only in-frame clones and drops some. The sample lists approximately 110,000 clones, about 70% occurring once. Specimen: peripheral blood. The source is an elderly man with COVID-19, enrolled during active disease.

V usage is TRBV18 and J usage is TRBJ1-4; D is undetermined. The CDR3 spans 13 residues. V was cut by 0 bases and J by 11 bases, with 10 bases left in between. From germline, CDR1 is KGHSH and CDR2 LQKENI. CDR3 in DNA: TGTGCCAGCTCACCACCACCGGGAGGGAAACTGTTTTTT. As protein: CASSPPPGGKLFF.

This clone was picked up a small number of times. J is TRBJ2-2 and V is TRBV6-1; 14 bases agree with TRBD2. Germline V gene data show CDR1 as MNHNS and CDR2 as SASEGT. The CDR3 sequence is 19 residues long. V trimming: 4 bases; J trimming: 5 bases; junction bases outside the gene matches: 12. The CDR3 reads CASSATPGLAGVLTGELFF. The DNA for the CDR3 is TGTGCCAGCAGTGCTACCCCGGGACTAGCGGGAGTTTTAACCGGGGAGCTGTTTTTT.

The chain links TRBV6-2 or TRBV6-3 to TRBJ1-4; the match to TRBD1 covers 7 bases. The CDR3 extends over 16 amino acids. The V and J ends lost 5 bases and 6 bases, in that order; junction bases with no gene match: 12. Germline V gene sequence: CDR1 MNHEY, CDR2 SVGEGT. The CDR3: CASSAPWRGRDEKLFF. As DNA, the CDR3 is TGTGCCAGCAGTGCCCCGTGGAGGGGGCGAGATGAAAAACTGTTTTTT.

The CDR3 sequence: CASSLGAGSYNEQFF. The CDR3 DNA sequence: TGTGCCAGCAGCTTAGGGGCGGGCTCCTACAATGAGCAGTTCTTC. V is TRBV7-9 and J is TRBJ2-1; TRBD2 might be the D (5 bases). V lost 1 base and J 0 bases, leaving 7 bases between the germline ends. The CDR3 runs to 15 residues. Germline CDR1 SEHNR, CDR2 FQNEAQ (reference sequence).

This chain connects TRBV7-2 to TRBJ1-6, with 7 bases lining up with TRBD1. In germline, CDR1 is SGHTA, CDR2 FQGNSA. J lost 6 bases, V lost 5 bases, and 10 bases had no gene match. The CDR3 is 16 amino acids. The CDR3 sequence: CASSIHRTGANSPLHF. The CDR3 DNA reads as TGTGCCAGCAGCATCCACCGGACAGGAGCTAATTCACCCCTCCACTTT.

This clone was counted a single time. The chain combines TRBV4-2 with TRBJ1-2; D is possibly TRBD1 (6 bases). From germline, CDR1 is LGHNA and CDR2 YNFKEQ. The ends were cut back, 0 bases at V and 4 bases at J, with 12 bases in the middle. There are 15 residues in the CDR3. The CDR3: CASSQDMGGGYGYTF. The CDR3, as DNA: TGTGCCAGCAGCCAAGATATGGGAGGGGGCTATGGCTACACCTTC.

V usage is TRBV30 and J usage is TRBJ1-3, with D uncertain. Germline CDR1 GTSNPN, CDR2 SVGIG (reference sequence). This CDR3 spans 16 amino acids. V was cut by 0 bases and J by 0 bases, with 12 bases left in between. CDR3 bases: TGTGCCTGGAGTGTACGTAACCTAGTCTCTGGAAACACCATATATTTT. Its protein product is CAWSVRNLVSGNTIYF. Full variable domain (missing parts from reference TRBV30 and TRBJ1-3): SQTIHQWPATLVQPVGSPLSLECTVEGTSNPNLYWYRQAAGRGLQLLFYSVGIGQISSEVPQNLSASRPQDRQFILSSKKLLLSDSGFYLCAWSVRNLVSGNTIYFGEGSWLTVV.